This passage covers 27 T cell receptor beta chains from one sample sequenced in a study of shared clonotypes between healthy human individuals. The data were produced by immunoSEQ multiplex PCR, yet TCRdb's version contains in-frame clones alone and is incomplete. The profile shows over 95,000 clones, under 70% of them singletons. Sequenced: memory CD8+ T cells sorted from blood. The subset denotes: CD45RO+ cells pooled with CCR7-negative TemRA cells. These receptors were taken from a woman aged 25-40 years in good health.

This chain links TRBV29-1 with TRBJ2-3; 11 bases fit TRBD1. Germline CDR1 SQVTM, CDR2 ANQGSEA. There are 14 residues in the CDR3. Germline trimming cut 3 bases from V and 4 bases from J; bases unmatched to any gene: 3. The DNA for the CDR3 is TGCAGCGTTGAGGGACAGGGGGTACCAGATACGCAGTATTTT. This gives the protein CSVEGQGVPDTQYF.

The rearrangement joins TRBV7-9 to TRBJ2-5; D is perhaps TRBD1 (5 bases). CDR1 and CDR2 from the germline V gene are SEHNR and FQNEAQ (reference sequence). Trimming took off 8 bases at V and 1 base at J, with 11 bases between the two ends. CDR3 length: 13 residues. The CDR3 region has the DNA TGTGCCAGCGGAAGTGGGGCCCAAGAGACCCAGTACTTC. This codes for CASGSGAQETQYF.

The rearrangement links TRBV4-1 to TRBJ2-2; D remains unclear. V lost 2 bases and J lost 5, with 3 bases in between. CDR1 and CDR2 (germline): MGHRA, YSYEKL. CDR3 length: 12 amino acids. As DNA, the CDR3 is TGCGCCAGCAGCCAAAGAACCGGGGAGCTGTTTTTT. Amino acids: CASSQRTGELFF.

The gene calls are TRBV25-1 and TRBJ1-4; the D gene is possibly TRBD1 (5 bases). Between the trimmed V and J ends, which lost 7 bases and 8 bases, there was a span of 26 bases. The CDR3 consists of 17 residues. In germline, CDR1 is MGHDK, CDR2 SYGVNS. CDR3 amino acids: CASTEAGEEGYEEKLFF. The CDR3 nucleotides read TGTGCCAGCACCGAGGCGGGGGAAGAGGGTTACGAGGAAAAACTGTTTTTT.

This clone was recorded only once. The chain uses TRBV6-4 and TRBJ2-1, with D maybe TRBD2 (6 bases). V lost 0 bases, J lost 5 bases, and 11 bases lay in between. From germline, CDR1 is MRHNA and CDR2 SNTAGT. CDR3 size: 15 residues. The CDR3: CASSDSTSPHNEQFF. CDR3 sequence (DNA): TGTGCCAGCAGTGACTCAACTAGCCCCCACAATGAGCAGTTCTTC.

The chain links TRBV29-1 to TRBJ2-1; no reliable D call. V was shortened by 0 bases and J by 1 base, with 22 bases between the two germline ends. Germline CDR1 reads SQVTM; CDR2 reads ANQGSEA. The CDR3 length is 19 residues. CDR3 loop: CSVEDQRTRLYLSYNEQFF. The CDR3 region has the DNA TGCAGCGTTGAAGATCAGCGCACCAGACTCTACCTATCCTACAATGAGCAGTTCTTC.

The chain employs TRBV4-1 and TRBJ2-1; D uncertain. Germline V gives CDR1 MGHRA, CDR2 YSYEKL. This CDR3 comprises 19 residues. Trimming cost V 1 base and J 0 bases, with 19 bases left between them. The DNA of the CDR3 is TGCGCCAGCAGCCAAGGGAGCTCGGTACCGGAATTCTCCTACAATGAGCAGTTCTTC. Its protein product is CASSQGSSVPEFSYNEQFF.

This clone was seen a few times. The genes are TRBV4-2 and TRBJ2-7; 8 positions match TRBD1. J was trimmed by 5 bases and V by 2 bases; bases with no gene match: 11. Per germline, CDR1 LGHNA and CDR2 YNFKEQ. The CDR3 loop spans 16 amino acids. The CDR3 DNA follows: TGTGCCAGCAGCCAACCGGCCGGGACAGGAGGCCACGAGCAGTACTTC. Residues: CASSQPAGTGGHEQYF.

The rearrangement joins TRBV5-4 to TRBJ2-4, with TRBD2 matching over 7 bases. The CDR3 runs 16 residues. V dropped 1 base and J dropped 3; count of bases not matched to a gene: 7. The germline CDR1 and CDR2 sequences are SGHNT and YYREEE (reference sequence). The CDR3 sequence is CASSLMRESVKNIQYF. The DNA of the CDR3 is TGTGCCAGCAGCTTGATGCGGGAGTCAGTCAAAAACATTCAGTACTTC.

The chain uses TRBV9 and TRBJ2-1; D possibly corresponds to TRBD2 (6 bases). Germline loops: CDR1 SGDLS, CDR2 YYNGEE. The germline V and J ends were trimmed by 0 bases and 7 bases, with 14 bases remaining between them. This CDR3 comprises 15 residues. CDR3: CASSVGGVIINEQFF. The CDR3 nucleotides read TGTGCCAGCAGCGTAGGGGGGGTGATTATTAATGAGCAGTTCTTC.

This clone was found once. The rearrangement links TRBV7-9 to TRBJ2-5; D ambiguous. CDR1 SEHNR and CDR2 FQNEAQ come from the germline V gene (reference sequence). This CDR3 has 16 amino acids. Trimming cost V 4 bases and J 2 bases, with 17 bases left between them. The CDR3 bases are TGTGCCAGCAGCTCTTGGGGTGATCAATATCAAGAGACCCAGTACTTC. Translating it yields CASSSWGDQYQETQYF.

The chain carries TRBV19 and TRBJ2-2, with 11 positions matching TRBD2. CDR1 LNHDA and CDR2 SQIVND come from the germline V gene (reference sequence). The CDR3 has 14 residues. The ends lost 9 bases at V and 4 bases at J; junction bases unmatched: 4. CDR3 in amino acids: CASQGLAVTGELFF. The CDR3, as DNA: TGTGCCAGCCAGGGACTAGCGGTCACCGGGGAGCTGTTTTTT.

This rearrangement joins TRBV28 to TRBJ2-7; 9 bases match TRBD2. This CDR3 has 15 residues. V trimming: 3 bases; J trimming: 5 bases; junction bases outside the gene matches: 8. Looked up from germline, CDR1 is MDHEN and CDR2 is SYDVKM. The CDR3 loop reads CASSFWLAGTDEQYF. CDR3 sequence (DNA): TGTGCCAGCAGTTTCTGGCTAGCGGGAACGGACGAGCAGTACTTC.

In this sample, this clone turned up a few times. CDR3 in amino acids: CASSVDRGTSGYNEQFF. The CDR3 nucleotides are TGTGCCAGCAGCGTAGATAGAGGGACTAGCGGTTACAATGAGCAGTTCTTC. J is TRBJ2-1 and V is TRBV9, with 11 bases matching TRBD2. Germline CDR1 reads SGDLS; CDR2 reads YYNGEE. The length of the CDR3 is 17 residues. The V gene end was trimmed by 0 bases and the J gene end by 4 bases; junction bases not matched to a gene: 6.

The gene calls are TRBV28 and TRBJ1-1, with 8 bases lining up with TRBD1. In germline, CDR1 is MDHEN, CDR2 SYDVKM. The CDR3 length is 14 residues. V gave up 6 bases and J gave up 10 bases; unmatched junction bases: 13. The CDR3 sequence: CASSQIPTGEGAFF. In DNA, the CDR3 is TGTGCCAGCAGCCAAATACCGACAGGGGAGGGAGCTTTCTTT.

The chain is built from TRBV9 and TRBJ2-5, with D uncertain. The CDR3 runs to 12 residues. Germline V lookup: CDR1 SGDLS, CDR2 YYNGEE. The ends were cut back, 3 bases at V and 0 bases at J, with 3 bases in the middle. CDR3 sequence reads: CASSGYQETQYF. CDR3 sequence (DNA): TGTGCCAGCAGCGGGTACCAAGAGACCCAGTACTTC.

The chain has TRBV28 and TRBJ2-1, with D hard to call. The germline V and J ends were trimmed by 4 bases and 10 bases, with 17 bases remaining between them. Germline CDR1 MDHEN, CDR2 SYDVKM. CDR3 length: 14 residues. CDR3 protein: CASSSTYDRYEQFF. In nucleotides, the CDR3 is TGTGCCAGCAGTTCGACTTACGACCGCTACGAGCAGTTCTTC.

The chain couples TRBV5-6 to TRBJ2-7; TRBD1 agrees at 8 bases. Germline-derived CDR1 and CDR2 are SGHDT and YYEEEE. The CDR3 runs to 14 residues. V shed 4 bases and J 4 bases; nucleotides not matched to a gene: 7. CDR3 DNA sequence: TGTGCCAGCAGCCCCGGACAGGGTCAATACGAGCAGTACTTC. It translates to CASSPGQGQYEQYF.

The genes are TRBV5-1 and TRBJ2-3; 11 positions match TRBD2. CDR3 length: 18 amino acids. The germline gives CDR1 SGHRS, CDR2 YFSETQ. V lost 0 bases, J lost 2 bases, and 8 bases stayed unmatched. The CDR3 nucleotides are TGCGCCAGCAGCTTGGCCTCGACTAGCGGGGCCCACACAGATACGCAGTATTTT. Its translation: CASSLASTSGAHTDTQYF.

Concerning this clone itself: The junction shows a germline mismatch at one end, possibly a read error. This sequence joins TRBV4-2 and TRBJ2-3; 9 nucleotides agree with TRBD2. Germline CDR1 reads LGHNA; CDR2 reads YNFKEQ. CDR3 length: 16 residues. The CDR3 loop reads CASNQGASGISDTQYF. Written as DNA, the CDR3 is TGTGCCAGCAACCAAGGAGCTAGCGGGATCTCAGATACGCAGTATTTT.

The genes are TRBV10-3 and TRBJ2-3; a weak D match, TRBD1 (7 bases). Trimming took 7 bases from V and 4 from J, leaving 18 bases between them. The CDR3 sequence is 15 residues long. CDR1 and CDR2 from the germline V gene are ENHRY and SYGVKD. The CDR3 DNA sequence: TGTGCCATCACGGAGGGACAGTTTGACTCAGATACGCAGTATTTT. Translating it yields CAITEGQFDSDTQYF.

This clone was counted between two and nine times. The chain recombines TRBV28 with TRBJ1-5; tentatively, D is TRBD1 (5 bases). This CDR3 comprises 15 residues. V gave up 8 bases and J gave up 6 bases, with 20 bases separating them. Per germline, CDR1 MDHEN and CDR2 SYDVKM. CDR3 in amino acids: CASPPAGRATQPQHF. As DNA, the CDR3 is TGTGCCAGCCCTCCGGCGGGCAGGGCAACTCAGCCCCAGCATTTT. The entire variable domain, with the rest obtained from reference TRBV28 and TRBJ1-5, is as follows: DVKVTQSSRYLVKRTGEKVFLECVQDMDHENMFWYRQDPGLGLRLIYFSYDVKMKEKGDIPEGYSVSREKKERFSLILESASTNQTSMYLCASPPAGRATQPQHFGDGTRLSIL.

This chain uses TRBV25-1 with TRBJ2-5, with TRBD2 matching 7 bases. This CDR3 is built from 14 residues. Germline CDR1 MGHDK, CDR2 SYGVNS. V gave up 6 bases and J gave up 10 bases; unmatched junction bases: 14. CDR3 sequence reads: CASRGAGAAGDQYF. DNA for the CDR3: TGTGCCAGCAGGGGCGCGGGAGCTGCTGGTGACCAGTACTTC. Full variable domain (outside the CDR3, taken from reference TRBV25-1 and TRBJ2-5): EADIYQTPRYLVIGTGKKITLECSQTMGHDKMYWYQQDPGMELHLIHYSYGVNSTEKGDLSSESTVSRIRTEHFPLTLESARPSHTSQYLCASRGAGAAGDQYFGPGTRLLVL.

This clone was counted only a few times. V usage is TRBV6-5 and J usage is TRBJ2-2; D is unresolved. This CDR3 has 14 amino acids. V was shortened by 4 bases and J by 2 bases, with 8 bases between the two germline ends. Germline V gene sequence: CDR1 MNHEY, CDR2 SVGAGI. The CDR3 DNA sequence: TGTGCCAGCAGTTCCCCAGGCAACACCGGGGAGCTGTTTTTT. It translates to CASSSPGNTGELFF.

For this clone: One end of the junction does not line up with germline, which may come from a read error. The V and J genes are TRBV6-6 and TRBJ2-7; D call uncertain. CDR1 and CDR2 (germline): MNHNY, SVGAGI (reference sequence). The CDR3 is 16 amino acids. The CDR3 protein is CASSYLSPVFSHEQYF. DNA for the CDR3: TGTGCCAGCAGTTATCTCAGCCCTGTGTTCTCCCACGAGCAGTACTTC.

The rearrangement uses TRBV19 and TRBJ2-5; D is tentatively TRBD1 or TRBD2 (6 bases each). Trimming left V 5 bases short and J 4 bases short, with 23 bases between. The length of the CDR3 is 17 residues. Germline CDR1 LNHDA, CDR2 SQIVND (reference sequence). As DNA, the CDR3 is TGTGCCAGTAGTGAGGGGGGCCCCGGGCGGGGTCCAGAGACCCAGTACTTC. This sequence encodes CASSEGGPGRGPETQYF.

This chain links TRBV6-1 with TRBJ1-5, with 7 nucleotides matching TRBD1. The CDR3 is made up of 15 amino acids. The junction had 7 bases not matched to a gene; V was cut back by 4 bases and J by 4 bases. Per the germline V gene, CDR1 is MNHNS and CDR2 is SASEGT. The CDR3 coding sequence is TGTGCCAGCAGTGCAGGGGGACGGTGGAATCAGCCCCAGCATTTT. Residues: CASSAGGRWNQPQHF.